The entry below describes one TCR beta chain. Employing constant-segment primers, 5'RACE generated TCR alpha and TCR beta cDNA libraries bearing sample barcodes and UMIs. One entry per CDR3 protein, called by TCRdb with MiXCR from the 5' RACE reads. The top ten clones hold around 12% of a sample with around 340,000 distinct CDR3 sequences, 20% to 25% of them seen once. This sample was included in a study of T-cell memory formation after mild COVID-19. Input material: PBMCs or a T cell subset sorted from them (not recorded which). The receptor's source is an adult woman who had mild COVID-19 (a few samples of this study predate the infection). Cell type and time point are not known.

CDR3 region: CAWSVSSYEQYF. CDR3 nucleotide sequence: TGTGCCTGGAGTGTGAGCTCCTACGAGCAGTACTTC. This chain uses TRBV30 with TRBJ2-7; D is undetermined. The CDR3 has 12 amino acids. Trimming removed 0 bases at V and 0 bases at J, with 3 bases between. Germline CDR1 and CDR2: GTSNPN and SVGIG (reference sequence).